The clone carrying this T cell receptor beta chain was observed a handful of times. Generated by immunoSEQ multiplex PCR, the TCRdb table keeps only in-frame clones and is missing some. The table includes some 56,000 clones, about four fifths detected once. Seattle enrolled patients during active infection and tracked them longitudinally. The data derive from a study of blood T cell repertoires in COVID-19. Study information: Both acute and convalescent COVID-19 samples were obtained from the United States, Italy and Spain. From T cells, B-cell-depleted T cells, or PBMCs came the material, which was cDNA or gDNA.

Sample: peripheral blood. The receptor was derived from a man older than 75 with COVID-19, enrolled during active disease.

The CDR3 nucleotides are TGTGCCAGCAGTGCCGACAGGGGGGGCTCCTACGAGCAGTACTTC. Translated, it gives CASSADRGGSYEQYF. The J gene is TRBJ2-7, the V gene TRBV2, with TRBD1 matching 9 bases. The J segment lost 0 bases and the V segment lost 4 bases, leaving 4 bases of the junction unmatched. The CDR3 covers 15 residues. Per germline, CDR1 SNHLY and CDR2 FYNNEI.